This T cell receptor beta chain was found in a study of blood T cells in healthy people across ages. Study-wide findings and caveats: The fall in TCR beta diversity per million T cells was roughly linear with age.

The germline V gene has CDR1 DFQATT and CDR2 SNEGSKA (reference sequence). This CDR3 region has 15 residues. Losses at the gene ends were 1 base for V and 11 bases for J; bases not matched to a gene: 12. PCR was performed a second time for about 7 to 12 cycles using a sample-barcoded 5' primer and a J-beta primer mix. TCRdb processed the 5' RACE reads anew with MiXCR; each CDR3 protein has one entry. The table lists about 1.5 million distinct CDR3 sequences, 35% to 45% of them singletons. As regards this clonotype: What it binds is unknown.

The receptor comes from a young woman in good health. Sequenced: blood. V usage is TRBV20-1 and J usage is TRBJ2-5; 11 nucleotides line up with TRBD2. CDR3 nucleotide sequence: TGCAGTGCTAGAGGTGCTAGCGGGAGGCGGAATGAGCAGTACTTC. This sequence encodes CSARGASGRRNEQYF.